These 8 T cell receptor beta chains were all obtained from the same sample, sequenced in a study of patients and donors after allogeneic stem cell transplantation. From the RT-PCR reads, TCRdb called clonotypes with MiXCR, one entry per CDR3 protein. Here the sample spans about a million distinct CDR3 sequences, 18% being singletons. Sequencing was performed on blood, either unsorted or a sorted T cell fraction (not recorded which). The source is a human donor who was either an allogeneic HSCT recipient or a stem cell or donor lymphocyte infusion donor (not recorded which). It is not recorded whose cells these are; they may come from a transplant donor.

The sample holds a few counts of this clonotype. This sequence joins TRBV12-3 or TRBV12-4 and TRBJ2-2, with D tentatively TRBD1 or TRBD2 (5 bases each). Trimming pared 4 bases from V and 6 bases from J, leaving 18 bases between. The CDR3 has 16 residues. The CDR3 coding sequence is TGTGCCAGCAGTTCACGGGACCCTACGCCCGCCGGGGAGCTGTTTTTT. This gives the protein CASSSRDPTPAGELFF.

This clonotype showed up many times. The CDR3 here is CAISESVQGGTEAFF. The CDR3 bases are TGTGCCATCAGTGAGTCGGTACAGGGCGGGACTGAAGCTTTCTTT. This sequence joins TRBV10-3 and TRBJ1-1, with D perhaps matching TRBD1 (6 bases). The germline gives CDR1 ENHRY, CDR2 SYGVKD. The V and J ends lost 0 bases and 5 bases respectively, with 13 bases between them. The CDR3 covers 15 residues.

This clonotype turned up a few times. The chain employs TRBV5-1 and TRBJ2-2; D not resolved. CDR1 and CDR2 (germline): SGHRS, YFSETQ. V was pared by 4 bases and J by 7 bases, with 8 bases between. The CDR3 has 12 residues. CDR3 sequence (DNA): TGCGCCAGCAGCATTAGCATCGGGGAGCTGTTTTTT. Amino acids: CASSISIGELFF.

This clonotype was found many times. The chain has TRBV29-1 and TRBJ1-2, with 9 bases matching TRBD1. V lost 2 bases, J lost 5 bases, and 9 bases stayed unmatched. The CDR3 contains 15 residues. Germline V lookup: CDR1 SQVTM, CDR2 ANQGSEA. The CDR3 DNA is TGCAGCGTTGAACGACGGGACAGGGAGCAGTATGGCTACACCTTC. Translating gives CSVERRDREQYGYTF.

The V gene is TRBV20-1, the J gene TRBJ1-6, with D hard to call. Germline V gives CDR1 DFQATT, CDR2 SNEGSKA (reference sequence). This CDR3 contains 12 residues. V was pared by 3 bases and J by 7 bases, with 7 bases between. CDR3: CSARLPNSPLHF. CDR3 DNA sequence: TGCAGTGCTAGGCTCCCGAATTCACCCCTCCACTTT.

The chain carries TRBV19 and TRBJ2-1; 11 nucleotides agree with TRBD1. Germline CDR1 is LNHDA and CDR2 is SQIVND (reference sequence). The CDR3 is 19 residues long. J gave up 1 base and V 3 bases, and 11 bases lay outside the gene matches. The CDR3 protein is CASSIRGQGAILSYNEQFF. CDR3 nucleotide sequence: TGTGCCAGTAGTATCCGAGGACAGGGGGCTATTTTATCCTACAATGAGCAGTTCTTC.

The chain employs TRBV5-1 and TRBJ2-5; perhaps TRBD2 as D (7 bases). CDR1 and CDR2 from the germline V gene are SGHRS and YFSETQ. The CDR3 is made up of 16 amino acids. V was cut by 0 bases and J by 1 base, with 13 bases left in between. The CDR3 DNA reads TGCGCCAGCAGCTTGGCCGGGGCGGGGGCCCAAGAGACCCAGTACTTC. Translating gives CASSLAGAGAQETQYF.

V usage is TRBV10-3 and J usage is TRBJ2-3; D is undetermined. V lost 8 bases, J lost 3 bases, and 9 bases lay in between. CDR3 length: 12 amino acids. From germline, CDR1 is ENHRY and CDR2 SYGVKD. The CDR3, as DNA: TGTGCCATCGGAATAGAGACAGATACGCAGTATTTT. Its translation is CAIGIETDTQYF.